Listed below are T cell receptor beta chains from one sample, sequenced in a study of human T cells and chemical hapten exposure. TCRdb independently ran MiXCR on the RACE reads; one entry per CDR3 protein. Among some 380,000 distinct CDR3 sequences listed, 4.8% were seen once. Sequenced here: whole blood, sampled in connection with sensitization to the hapten diphenylcyclopropenone (DPC). These receptors originate from a woman between 45 and 60 years old with alopecia areata. Some clones in this sample may be carry-over from other donors' samples. Both conserved end residues are part of each CDR3. A D gene is named only where the DNA matches it firmly. Clone size is shown for a subset of rows, as once, few, many or a class of expanded clone.

D gene,clone size,J gene,V gene,CDR3 DNA,CDR3 protein
-,-,TRBJ2-7,TRBV12-3/TRBV12-4,TGTGCCAGCAGTTTCGGGGCTCCCTACGAGCAGTACTTC,CASSFGAPYEQYF
TRBD1,many,TRBJ1-6,TRBV9,TGTGCCAGCAGCTCCAGGGGGAATAATTCACCCCTCCACTTT,CASSSRGNNSPLHF
TRBD1,many,TRBJ2-1,TRBV5-1,TGCGCCAGCAGCTCTGTGAATGGACAGGATACTGAGCAGTTCTTC,CASSSVNGQDTEQFF
-,-,TRBJ2-1,TRBV7-7,TGTGCCAGCAGCATGGGACGGATCAATGAGCAGTTCTTC,CASSMGRINEQFF
-,many,TRBJ2-6,TRBV7-9,TGTGCCAGCAGCCCCTCATCTGGGGCCAACGTCCTGACTTTC,CASSPSSGANVLTF
TRBD1,many,TRBJ1-1,TRBV29-1,TGCAGCGTTGAAGGACAGGGGGCCAACACTGAAGCTTTCTTT,CSVEGQGANTEAFF
-,-,TRBJ1-1,TRBV5-1,TGCGCCAGCAGCCATCCGACGCGTACTGAAGCTTTCTTT,CASSHPTRTEAFF
TRBD1,many,TRBJ1-1,TRBV20-1,TGCAGTGCTAGAGATCATCAGGGGGCGAAAACTGAAGCTTTCTTT,CSARDHQGAKTEAFF
-,few,TRBJ1-1,TRBV5-6,TGTGCCAGCAGCTTTGGACCGGGCACTGAAGCTTTCTTT,CASSFGPGTEAFF
-,many,TRBJ1-1,TRBV27,TGTGCCAGCAGTTTTTCGTATACAGCGAACACTGAAGCTTTCTTT,CASSFSYTANTEAFF
-,many,TRBJ1-1,TRBV6-2/TRBV6-3,TGTGCCAGCAGTTACGGCCGAAACATGAACACTGAAGCTTTCTTT,CASSYGRNMNTEAFF
-,-,TRBJ1-5,TRBV3-1,TGTGCCAGCAGCCCACACGGCAGGGAGAGTCAGCCCCAGCATTTT,CASSPHGRESQPQHF
-,-,TRBJ2-7,TRBV7-9,TGTGCCAGCAGCAATCCCGGGCCCGGGGCCTACGAGCAGTACTTC,CASSNPGPGAYEQYF
-,-,TRBJ2-3,TRBV20-1,TGCAGTGCTAGAGATCATACCGGCACAGATACGCAGTATTTT,CSARDHTGTDTQYF
-,many,TRBJ1-2,TRBV20-1,TGCAGTGCTAGACCCAGGCAGGGGAACTATGGCTACACCTTC,CSARPRQGNYGYTF
-,few,TRBJ1-2,TRBV19,TGTGCCAGTAGTACTGATCCTCTAGGCTACACCTTC,CASSTDPLGYTF
-,many,TRBJ2-7,TRBV4-1,TGCGCCAGCAGCCAAGCCCAGAGCACCTACGAGCAGTACTTC,CASSQAQSTYEQYF
TRBD2,few,TRBJ2-2,TRBV28,TGTGCCAGCAGCGGGGGGTCGAACACCGGGGAGCTGTTTTTT,CASSGGSNTGELFF
TRBD1,few,TRBJ2-1,TRBV12-3/TRBV12-4,TGTGCCAGCAGTTTAAACATGGGACAGGGGTTGAATGAGCAGTTCTTC,CASSLNMGQGLNEQFF
-,few,TRBJ2-7,TRBV23-1,TGCGCCAGCAGTCAATCGTCCCCCCCCCGCCGGGGCAGGGACGAGCAGTACTTC,CASSQSSPPRRGRDEQYF
-,many,TRBJ2-2,TRBV28,TGTGCCAGCAAGCCCCCCCCTATTGACGGGGAGCTGTTTTTT,CASKPPPIDGELFF
-,many,TRBJ1-2,TRBV10-3,TGTGCCATCAGGAGATCTCCGGCGACAGGCTCAAATTCGGCAACTAACTATGGCTACACCTTC,CAIRRSPATGSNSATNYGYTF
-,many,TRBJ1-1,TRBV12-3/TRBV12-4,TGTGCCAGCAGGCTGAACGGGACACCTATTGAAGCTTTCTTT,CASRLNGTPIEAFF
TRBD2,few,TRBJ2-5,TRBV5-6,TGTGCCAGCAGCTTGAAGCCTAGCGGCTTAAAAGCCCAAGAGACCCAGTACTTC,CASSLKPSGLKAQETQYF